The source of this T cell receptor beta chain is a study of early T cells in non-severe SARS-CoV-2 infection. Only a few counts were recorded for this clonotype. Its antigen is as yet unknown. Study-wide findings and caveats: Missing private and CD4 specificities, VDJdb matching favored anti-spike CD8 responses.

The germline gives CDR1 LNHDA, CDR2 SQIVND (reference sequence). J gave up 2 bases and V 1 base, and 12 bases lay outside the gene matches. This CDR3 region has 19 residues. Unique molecular identifiers were attached to individual cDNA molecules. Via MiXCR, TCRdb re-called the 5' RACE reads, giving one row per CDR3 protein. The data show 60,000 to 75,000 distinct CDR3 sequences, 10% to 15% seen once. The V and J genes are TRBV19 and TRBJ1-5; TRBD1 matches at 9 bases. This receptor was taken from an adult who was a healthcare worker with PCR-confirmed SARS-CoV-2 infection or an uninfected control (not recorded which). The source material was whole blood. CDR3 coding DNA: TGTGCCAGTAGTATAGGAACCGGGACAGGGTGGGTTGGCAATCAGCCCCAGCATTTT. Amino acids: CASSIGTGTGWVGNQPQHF.